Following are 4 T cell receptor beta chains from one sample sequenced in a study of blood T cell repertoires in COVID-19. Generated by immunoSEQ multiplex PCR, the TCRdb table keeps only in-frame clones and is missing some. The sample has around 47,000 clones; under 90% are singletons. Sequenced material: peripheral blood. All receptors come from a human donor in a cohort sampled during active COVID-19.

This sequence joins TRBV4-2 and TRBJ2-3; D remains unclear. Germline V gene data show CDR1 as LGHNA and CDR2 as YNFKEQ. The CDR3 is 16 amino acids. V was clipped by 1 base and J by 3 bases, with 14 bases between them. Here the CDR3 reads CASSQVVQVGTDTQYF. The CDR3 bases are TGTGCCAGCAGCCAAGTGGTCCAGGTTGGGACAGATACGCAGTATTTT.

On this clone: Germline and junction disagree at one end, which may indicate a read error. CDR3: CASSQGQGAGDF. The CDR3 nucleotides read TGTGCCAGCAGTCAGGGACAGGGGGCCGGTGACTTC. The rearrangement joins TRBV2 to TRBJ2-7; 12 nucleotides agree with TRBD1. CDR1 and CDR2 (germline): SNHLY, FYNNEI. The CDR3 is 12 amino acids.

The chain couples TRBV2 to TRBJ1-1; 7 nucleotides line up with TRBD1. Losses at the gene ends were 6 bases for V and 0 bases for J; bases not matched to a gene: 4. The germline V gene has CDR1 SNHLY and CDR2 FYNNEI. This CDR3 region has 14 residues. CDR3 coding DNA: TGTGCCAGCAGGAGGACAGGACTGAACACTGAAGCTTTCTTT. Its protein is CASRRTGLNTEAFF.

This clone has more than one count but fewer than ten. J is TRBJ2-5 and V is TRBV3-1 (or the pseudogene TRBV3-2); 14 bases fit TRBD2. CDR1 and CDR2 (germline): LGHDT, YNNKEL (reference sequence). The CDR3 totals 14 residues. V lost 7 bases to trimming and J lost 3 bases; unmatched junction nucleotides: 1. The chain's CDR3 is CASMTSGGEETQYF. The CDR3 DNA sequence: TGTGCCAGCATGACTAGCGGGGGGGAAGAGACCCAGTACTTC.